This TCR beta chain originates from a study of T cells in Graves' hyperthyroidism and ophthalmopathy. TCR beta CDR3 region amplification was performed from RNA transcripts. HTBI primers drove first-round RT-PCR of the TCR CDR3. Each CDR3 protein gets one entry after TCRdb re-called the multiplex PCR reads with MiXCR. This sample yields hundreds of thousands of distinct CDR3 sequences, of which over 35% are seen a single time; 8% to 9% belongs to the top ten. The TCR originated in a man aged 18-30 years with Graves' hyperthyroidism. Sequenced: blood.

This CDR3 is CALRDSQETQHF. The CDR3 DNA reads as TGTGCCCTCCGGGACAGCCAAGAGACCCAGCATTTT. The chain employs TRBV2 and TRBJ1-5; TRBD1 aligns across 7 bases. The CDR3 consists of 12 residues. Germline values: CDR1 SNHLY, CDR2 FYNNEI. V was clipped by 11 bases and J by 11 bases; unmatched bases: 12.